The 29 T cell receptor beta chains given below trace back to one sample, sequenced in a study of technical replicates of blood from a few donors. Method: immunoSEQ multiplex PCR; TCRdb's copy keeps in-frame clones and lacks some. Found here are around 79,000 clones, more than 85% of them singletons; the top ten hold under 0.5%. Sequences were obtained from T cells isolated from PBMCs. These receptors were taken from a human donor in good health. Some clones in this sample may be carry-over from other donors' samples.

The V and J genes are TRBV4-2 and TRBJ2-1, with TRBD2 matching over 7 bases. Trimming removed 0 bases from V and 0 bases from J; junction bases left unmatched: 11. CDR1 and CDR2 (germline): LGHNA, YNFKEQ. This CDR3 contains 19 residues. The DNA of the CDR3 is TGTGCCAGCAGCCAAGAAGATAATAGCGGGCCTAGCTCCTACAATGAGCAGTTCTTC. Protein product: CASSQEDNSGPSSYNEQFF.

The genes are TRBV5-4 and TRBJ2-2; D may be TRBD1 (6 bases). The CDR3 has 16 residues. The germline CDR1 and CDR2 sequences are SGHNT and YYREEE (reference sequence). Deletions cut 7 bases from V and 0 bases from J, with 16 bases between. In DNA, the CDR3 is TGTGCCAGCGACATTGGGGGACACGCGAACACCGGGGAGCTGTTTTTT. Its protein product is CASDIGGHANTGELFF.

The chain couples TRBV30 to TRBJ2-3; 11 bases agree with TRBD2. In germline, CDR1 is GTSNPN, CDR2 SVGIG (reference sequence). CDR3 size: 14 residues. V lost 4 bases and J lost 3; bases outside the gene matches: 3. The CDR3 sequence: CAWTSGRLTDTQYF. CDR3 nucleotides: TGTGCCTGGACTAGCGGGAGGCTAACAGATACGCAGTATTTT.

The chain is built from TRBV5-1 and TRBJ1-1, with TRBD1 matching over 7 bases. V lost 0 bases and J lost 5; bases outside the gene matches: 4. The CDR3 is made up of 14 amino acids. From germline, CDR1 is SGHRS and CDR2 YFSETQ. CDR3 amino acids: CASSLDRGTTEAFF. For the CDR3, the DNA is TGCGCCAGCAGCTTGGACAGGGGAACAACTGAAGCTTTCTTT.

V and J are TRBV18 and TRBJ2-5; TRBD1 matches 7 bases. CDR1 and CDR2 (germline): KGHSH, LQKENI. The CDR3 runs 14 residues. Trimming took 3 bases from V and 4 from J; bases not matched to a gene: 5. The CDR3 protein is CASSPRGQAETQYF. In DNA form, the CDR3 reads TGTGCCAGCTCACCGAGAGGACAGGCAGAGACCCAGTACTTC.

The chain has TRBV19 and TRBJ1-1; no definite D call. The CDR3 spans 14 residues. The germline CDR1 and CDR2 sequences are LNHDA and SQIVND (reference sequence). V gave up 2 bases and J gave up 1 base, with 8 bases separating them. In nucleotides, the CDR3 is TGTGCCAGTAGTATAAATGAGTGGAACACTGAAGCTTTCTTT. Its protein is CASSINEWNTEAFF.

The chain has TRBV10-2 and TRBJ2-7, with TRBD2 matching 11 bases. After removal of 5 bases from V and 4 bases from J, the junction contained 4 bases not matched to a gene. This CDR3 contains 14 residues. Germline CDR1 reads WSHSY; CDR2 reads SAAADI. The CDR3 DNA follows: TGCGCCAGCAGTCCGGGACTAGCGGCATACGAGCAGTACTTC. Its protein product is CASSPGLAAYEQYF.

V and J are TRBV30 and TRBJ2-1, with 8 positions matching TRBD2. This CDR3 is 11 amino acids long. The germline gives CDR1 GTSNPN, CDR2 SVGIG (reference sequence). The V and J ends lost 7 bases and 10 bases, in that order; junction bases with no gene match: 6. Here the CDR3 DNA reads TGTGCCTTGGGGGCTAGCGGGGAGCAGTTCTTC. Protein: CALGASGEQFF.

The V call is TRBV27, the J call TRBJ2-5; D ambiguous. Germline values: CDR1 MNHEY, CDR2 SMNVEV (reference sequence). The CDR3 covers 13 residues. V was clipped by 2 bases and J by 1 base, with 5 bases between them. Written as DNA, the CDR3 is TGTGCCAGCAGTTTACCCTCCCAAGAGACCCAGTACTTC. This translates into CASSLPSQETQYF.

The gene calls are TRBV7-9 and TRBJ2-7; 9 positions match TRBD2. Germline trimming cut 3 bases from V and 2 bases from J; bases unmatched to any gene: 5. This CDR3 is built from 15 residues. Germline CDR1 reads SEHNR; CDR2 reads FQNEAQ (reference sequence). CDR3 sequence: CASSFFAGGPYEQYF. In DNA form, the CDR3 reads TGTGCCAGCAGCTTCTTCGCGGGAGGGCCCTACGAGCAGTACTTC. Filled out from reference TRBV7-9 and TRBJ2-7, the complete variable domain reads DTGVSQNPRHKITKRGQNVTFRCDPISEHNRLYWYRQTLGQGPEFLTYFQNEAQLEKSRLLSDRFSAERPKGSFSTLEIQRTEQGDSAMYLCASSFFAGGPYEQYFGPGTRLTVT.

With respect to this clone: Germline and junction disagree at one end, which may indicate a read error. This sequence joins TRBV7-7 and TRBJ1-3; the D gene is possibly TRBD1 (6 bases). CDR1 and CDR2 from the germline V gene are SSHAT and FNYEAQ (reference sequence). The CDR3 has 15 amino acids. CDR3 DNA sequence: TGTGCTAGCAGCCAGGGGCAGGGACTAATCGACACCATATATTTT. Its translation is CASSQGQGLIDTIYF.

A single count supports this clone. The rearrangement joins TRBV27 to TRBJ1-2, with no clear D. The ends were cut back, 5 bases at V and 2 bases at J, with 15 bases in the middle. Germline V gives CDR1 MNHEY, CDR2 SMNVEV (reference sequence). This CDR3 is 15 amino acids long. The CDR3 DNA sequence: TGTGCCAGCAGTCCAACTTGGACGGGAAACTATGGCTACACCTTC. This codes for CASSPTWTGNYGYTF.

The chain recombines TRBV27 with TRBJ2-7; 10 bases agree with TRBD1. There are 15 residues in the CDR3. CDR1 and CDR2 from the germline V gene are MNHEY and SMNVEV (reference sequence). Trimming at V came to 3 bases and at J to 3 bases, leaving 5 bases not matched to a gene. The CDR3 is CASSFTGTGVYEQYF. CDR3 DNA sequence: TGTGCCAGCAGTTTTACCGGGACAGGGGTCTACGAGCAGTACTTC.

The V and J genes are TRBV14 and TRBJ2-2; D is unresolved. The V end lost 1 base, the J end lost 6 bases, and 9 bases lay between the germline ends. The CDR3 is 14 residues long. CDR1 SGHDN and CDR2 FVKESK come from the germline V gene. The CDR3, as DNA: TGTGCCAGCAGCCAAGTCCCCTCCGCCGGGGAGCTGTTTTTT. The encoded protein is CASSQVPSAGELFF.

The chain has TRBV19 and TRBJ2-2, with D possibly being TRBD2 (6 bases). Looked up from germline, CDR1 is LNHDA and CDR2 is SQIVND (reference sequence). Trimming took 4 bases from V and 4 from J, leaving 16 bases between them. The CDR3 contains 16 residues. The CDR3 is CASSTLLAWGTGELFF. The CDR3 DNA follows: TGTGCCAGTAGTACCTTACTAGCTTGGGGCACCGGGGAGCTGTTTTTT.

This clone appeared once. This chain links TRBV9 with TRBJ2-3; TRBD2 is a possible D gene (5 bases). Looked up from germline, CDR1 is SGDLS and CDR2 is YYNGEE. The CDR3 sequence is 14 residues long. V was pared by 1 base and J by 3 bases, with 9 bases between. The CDR3 loop is CASSVIAMTDTQYF. Here the CDR3 DNA reads TGTGCCAGCAGCGTAATAGCGATGACAGATACGCAGTATTTT.

This clone has only a few counts. This chain links TRBV29-1 with TRBJ1-1; no clear D. Germline CDR1 SQVTM, CDR2 ANQGSEA. This CDR3 is 12 amino acids long. Between the trimmed V and J ends, which lost 4 bases and 3 bases, there was a span of 9 bases. CDR3 coding DNA: TGCAGCGTTGTTGTTCTCCACACTGAAGCTTTCTTT. It specifies CSVVVLHTEAFF.

The gene calls are TRBV21-1 and TRBJ2-2; TRBD2 is the table's D call, not checked against the DNA. TRBV21-1 is reported as a pseudogene. The CDR3 totals 13 residues. The CDR3 region is CASSIDHTGELFF. The CDR3, as DNA: TGTGCCAGCAGCATAGATCACACCGGGGAGCTGTTTTTT.

This chain uses TRBV2 with TRBJ1-2; D perhaps matches TRBD1 (5 bases). Trimming stripped 1 base from V and 3 bases from J, with 6 bases between. Germline V lookup: CDR1 SNHLY, CDR2 FYNNEI. The CDR3 has 13 amino acids. CDR3 region: CASSEGGYYGYTF. The DNA for the CDR3 is TGTGCCAGCAGTGAAGGGGGCTACTATGGCTACACCTTC.

This sequence joins TRBV7-9 and TRBJ1-1; the D gene is possibly TRBD1 (6 bases). V was pared by 5 bases and J by 4 bases, with 23 bases between. CDR1 is SEHNR and CDR2 is FQNEAQ in the germline V gene (reference sequence). The CDR3 is 17 amino acids. In nucleotides, the CDR3 is TGTGCCAGCAGCCGCGTACAGGGAATCGGCTTTGGCACTGAAGCTTTCTTT. Translating it yields CASSRVQGIGFGTEAFF. Variable domain in full (rest from reference TRBV7-9 and TRBJ1-1): DTGVSQNPRHKITKRGQNVTFRCDPISEHNRLYWYRQTLGQGPEFLTYFQNEAQLEKSRLLSDRFSAERPKGSFSTLEIQRTEQGDSAMYLCASSRVQGIGFGTEAFFGQGTRLTVV.

CDR3 bases: TGTGCCAGCAGTTACTTTGATGGGGCCGGCACTGAAGCTTTCTTT. It translates to CASSYFDGAGTEAFF. The gene calls are TRBV6-5 and TRBJ1-1; a possible D gene is TRBD1 (5 bases). The CDR3 consists of 15 residues. V was clipped by 1 base and J by 4 bases, with 13 bases between them. Germline V gene sequence: CDR1 MNHEY, CDR2 SVGAGI.

J is TRBJ2-7 and V is TRBV7-8; D perhaps matches TRBD2 (6 bases). The CDR3 is 15 amino acids. Trimming pared 4 bases from V and 2 bases from J, leaving 15 bases between. Germline lookup yields CDR1 SGHVS and CDR2 FQNEAQ. The CDR3 protein is CASSWRRLGTYEQYF. CDR3 DNA sequence: TGTGCCAGCAGCTGGCGTCGACTAGGAACCTACGAGCAGTACTTC.

This chain connects TRBV28 to TRBJ2-7; a possible D gene is TRBD1 (5 bases). CDR1 is MDHEN, CDR2 SYDVKM, per germline. This CDR3 has 14 amino acids. The V gene lost 3 bases and the J gene lost 4 bases, with 13 bases spanning the gap. The CDR3 is CASSFNRGSYEQYF. Here the CDR3 DNA reads TGTGCCAGCAGTTTTAATAGGGGTTCTTACGAGCAGTACTTC.

The sample holds a few counts of this clone. V and J are TRBV4-2 and TRBJ1-2; D is unclear. CDR3 length: 14 amino acids. V was shortened by 4 bases and J by 2 bases, with 11 bases between the two germline ends. Per the germline V gene, CDR1 is LGHNA and CDR2 is YNFKEQ. The CDR3 here is CASSLDTRNYGYTF. The CDR3 bases are TGTGCCAGCAGCCTTGACACGAGAAACTATGGCTACACCTTC.

This chain connects TRBV7-9 to TRBJ1-2; TRBD1 agrees at 10 bases. Germline V gives CDR1 SEHNR, CDR2 FQNEAQ (reference sequence). J gave up 3 bases and V 3 bases, and 4 bases lay outside the gene matches. The CDR3 has 15 residues. The CDR3 here is CASSFSGQGHYGYTF. CDR3 DNA: TGTGCCAGCAGCTTTTCGGGACAGGGGCACTATGGCTACACCTTC.

This chain links TRBV5-1 with TRBJ2-3; 7 bases match TRBD2. The V segment lost 0 bases and the J segment 6 bases; nucleotides outside the gene matches: 10. This CDR3 is 16 amino acids long. The germline V gene has CDR1 SGHRS and CDR2 YFSETQ. The CDR3 DNA is TGCGCCAGCAGCTTGGAGTTCGGCGGGAGTACCGATACGCAGTATTTT. Translated: CASSLEFGGSTDTQYF.

This chain uses TRBV19 with TRBJ1-6, with D perhaps matching TRBD1 (5 bases). Germline CDR1 is LNHDA and CDR2 is SQIVND (reference sequence). V was shortened by 8 bases and J by 3 bases, with 14 bases between the two germline ends. This CDR3 has 15 residues. The CDR3 DNA reads TGTGCCAGTGCCCAGGGAACGGGCTATAATTCACCCCTCCACTTT. It codes for CASAQGTGYNSPLHF.

The V and J genes are TRBV16 and TRBJ2-3; 8 nucleotides match TRBD1. CDR3 length: 12 residues. The V gene end was trimmed by 9 bases and the J gene end by 5 bases; junction bases not matched to a gene: 4. Germline loops: CDR1 KGHSY, CDR2 FQNENV. In DNA form, the CDR3 reads TGTGCCAGTGCTACAGGGGGAGATACGCAGTATTTT. It specifies CASATGGDTQYF.

This clone was counted a single time. J is TRBJ1-2 and V is TRBV28, with 10 bases identical to TRBD1. The CDR3 is 17 residues long. CDR1 is MDHEN, CDR2 SYDVKM, per germline. J gave up 4 bases and V 3 bases, and 11 bases lay outside the gene matches. In DNA, the CDR3 is TGTGCCAGCAGTTTCAACTACCGGGACAGGGGTATCTATGGCTACACCTTC. It specifies CASSFNYRDRGIYGYTF.